This T cell receptor beta chain emerged from a study of beta chain features in type 1 diabetes (dated 2018 in TCRdb). For context, the study as a whole: Mean age, gender distribution, total cell number and subset yield were not different between patients and healthy donors. A total of 85 million to 140 million sorted cells were examined across all samples, and a strong correlation was observed between cell number per subset and RNA yield. In the study, TCRB repertoires of sorted circulating CD4+ T cell subsets from recently diagnosed type 1 diabetes patients were compared with those of matched healthy donors. Naive and central memory subsets were obtained from all 30 or so donors, but regulatory and stem cell-like memory subsets were isolated from only 8 patients and about 8 healthy donors.

Overall study outcomes, separate from this receptor: The naive, central memory and regulatory TCRB repertoires appeared to resemble one another more closely among patients than among healthy donors. PCR might favor shorter templates, but patient and control samples were amplified and corrected together, so any skew would affect both groups equally. Fewer insertions and more nucleotide deletions at VDJ recombination sites were observed in patients with type 1 diabetes, implying thymic rearrangement abnormalities. In all four CD4+ subsets, TCRB CDR3 length was moderately but significantly shorter in type 1 diabetes patients. HLA sub-analyses involved small numbers of individuals, so any influence of HLA type on TCRB rearrangement remained unresolved. Because cDNA was sequenced instead of genomic DNA, activated cells with high expression could be over-represented, although the groups did not differ in activation or CD3 levels.

All of the isolated RNA was reverse transcribed with the High Capacity cDNA Reverse Transcription Kit, so expressed TCRB transcripts were sequenced. Naive, central memory and regulatory T cell samples underwent deep immunoSEQ sequencing, averaging about 3.5 million total reads per sample. Sorted cells were lysed in RLT buffer, and RNA was extracted using DNase-treated RNeasy Micro or Mini kits according to cell number. To prevent cross-contamination, each cell subset was processed individually, whereas patient and healthy donor samples were processed jointly. TCRB sequences were amplified from cDNA with the immunoSEQ multiplex PCR, producing 87-bp fragments spanning the CDR3 region. Sequencing of the amplicons was performed on the Illumina HiSeq platform. As for how the authors treated the data: PCR bias was corrected computationally using synthetic template baselines, and reads within Hamming distance 2 were collapsed, with unmergeable singletons discarded. Reads were aligned to IMGT to assign V, D and J genes, CDR3 length, and insertions or deletions at six rearrangement sites. Within each subset, clonotype counts were normalized to sorted cell number, and only after that were true diversity and Gini coefficients computed with the tcR R package. The overlap coefficient, calculated on TCRB nucleotide sequences, was used to quantify repertoire sharing. As a proxy for the pre-selection repertoire, out-of-frame TCRB sequences from naive cells were analyzed. TCRdb provides this immuneACCESS table in a form limited to in-frame rearrangements. Some clones are lacking; in checked studies, under half of them reflect an unresolved V gene, and why the rest are absent is not known. The DNA was the basis for D and trimming; V, J and clone size are from that table. Across this sample there are fewer than 350,000 clones, with approximately 16% seen only once. Less than 0.02% of the sample belongs to the ten largest clones.

From each donor, a single peripheral blood sample of approximately 110 mL on average was drawn into heparinised tubes. A BD FACSAria II was used to sort naive, central memory, regulatory and stem cell-like memory CD4+ T cells with a panel that included CD45RO, CCR7, CD25, CD127, CD95 and CD27. A purity above 98% was achieved for all sorted populations. PBMCs were isolated right away by Lymphoprep density gradient centrifugation and were stained directly, without culture. Samples were stained and sorted in pairs, with one healthy donor and one patient per experiment, so that batch effects were minimized. From its cysteine to its phenylalanine, the CDR3 spans 16 amino acids. Solely the CDR3 DNA is kept, with 48 bases framed from the first base. CDR1 KGHSH and CDR2 LQKENI are derived from the germline V gene. V sheds 2 bases and J sheds 2 bases, leaving 14 bases between their ends. Points on this clone: This receptor's antigen is unknown. No much larger clone exists at a distance of one base, and base qualities are not known.

The clonotype comes from a man younger than 35 with type 1 diabetes. The chain joins TRBV18 to TRBJ2-3, and possibly TRBD1, on 5 matching bases. The specimen was naive CD4+ T cells from blood. The intended sense of this specimen's cell subset or site label: true naive CD4+ T cells. The DNA sequence is TGTGCCAGCTCACCAAGGGGCTTAACGGTCACAGATACGCAGTATTTT. It encodes CASSPRGLTVTDTQYF.